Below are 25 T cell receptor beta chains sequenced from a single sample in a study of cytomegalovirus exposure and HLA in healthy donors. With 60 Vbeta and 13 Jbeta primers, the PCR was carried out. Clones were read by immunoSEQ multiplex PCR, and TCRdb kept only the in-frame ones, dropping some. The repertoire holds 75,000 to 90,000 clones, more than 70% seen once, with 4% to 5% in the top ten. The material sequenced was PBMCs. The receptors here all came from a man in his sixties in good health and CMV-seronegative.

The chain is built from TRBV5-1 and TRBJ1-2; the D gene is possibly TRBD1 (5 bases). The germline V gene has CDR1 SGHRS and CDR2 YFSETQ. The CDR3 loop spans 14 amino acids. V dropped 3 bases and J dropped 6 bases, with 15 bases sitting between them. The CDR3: CASSYSPGDHGYTF. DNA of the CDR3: TGCGCCAGCAGCTATTCCCCGGGGGACCATGGCTACACCTTC.

The CDR3 sequence: CATYFGGPNTEAFF. The CDR3 coding sequence is TGTGCCACCTATTTTGGCGGGCCAAACACTGAAGCTTTCTTT. This chain uses TRBV6-5 with TRBJ1-1; D ambiguous. The CDR3 covers 14 residues. V was pared by 10 bases and J by 2 bases, with 17 bases between. CDR1 is MNHEY and CDR2 is SVGAGI in the germline V gene.

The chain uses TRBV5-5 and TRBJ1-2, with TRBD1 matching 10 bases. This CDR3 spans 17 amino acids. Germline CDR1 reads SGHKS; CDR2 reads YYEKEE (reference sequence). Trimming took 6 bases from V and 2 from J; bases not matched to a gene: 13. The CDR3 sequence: CASTPGIGTGENYGYTF. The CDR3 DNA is TGTGCCAGCACCCCGGGAATAGGGACAGGGGAGAACTATGGCTACACCTTC.

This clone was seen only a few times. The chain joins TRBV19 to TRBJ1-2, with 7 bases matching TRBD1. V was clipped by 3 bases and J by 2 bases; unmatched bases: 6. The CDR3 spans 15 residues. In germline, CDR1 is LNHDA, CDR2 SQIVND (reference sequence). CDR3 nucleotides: TGTGCCAGTAGTATCACAGGGGCCGGGAACTATGGCTACACCTTC. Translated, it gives CASSITGAGNYGYTF. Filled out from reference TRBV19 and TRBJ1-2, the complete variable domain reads DGGITQSPKYLFRKEGQNVTLSCEQNLNHDAMYWYRQDPGQGLRLIYYSQIVNDFQKGDIAEGYSVSREKKESFPLTVTSAQKNPTAFYLCASSITGAGNYGYTFGSGTRLTVV.

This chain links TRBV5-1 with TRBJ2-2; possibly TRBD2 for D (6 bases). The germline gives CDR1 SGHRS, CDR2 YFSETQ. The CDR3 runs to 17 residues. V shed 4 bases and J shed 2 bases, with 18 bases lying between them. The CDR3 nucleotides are TGCGCCAGCAGCCCGGGACTGGATCTTGTAAACACCGGGGAGCTGTTTTTT. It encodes CASSPGLDLVNTGELFF.

This CDR3 reads CASTKERGGKLFF. The CDR3 coding sequence is TGTGCCAGCACCAAGGAGAGGGGGGGGAAACTGTTTTTT. The chain recombines TRBV7-9 with TRBJ1-4, with D tentatively TRBD1 (6 bases). The CDR3 length is 13 residues. The germline V and J ends were trimmed by 7 bases and 11 bases, with 17 bases remaining between them. Germline V CDR1 and CDR2: SEHNR, FQNEAQ (reference sequence).

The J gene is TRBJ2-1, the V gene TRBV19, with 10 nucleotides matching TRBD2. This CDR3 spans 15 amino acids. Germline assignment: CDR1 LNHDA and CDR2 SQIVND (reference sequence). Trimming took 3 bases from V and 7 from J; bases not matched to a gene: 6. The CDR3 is CASSIFTSGKNEQFF. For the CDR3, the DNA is TGTGCCAGTAGTATTTTTACTAGCGGGAAGAATGAGCAGTTCTTC.

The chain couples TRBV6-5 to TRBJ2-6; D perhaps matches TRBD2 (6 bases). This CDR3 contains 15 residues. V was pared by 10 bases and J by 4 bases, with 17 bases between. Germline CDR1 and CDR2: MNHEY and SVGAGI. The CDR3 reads CATPGRAGGANVLTF. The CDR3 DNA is TGTGCCACCCCAGGGCGTGCGGGGGGGGCCAACGTCCTGACTTTC.

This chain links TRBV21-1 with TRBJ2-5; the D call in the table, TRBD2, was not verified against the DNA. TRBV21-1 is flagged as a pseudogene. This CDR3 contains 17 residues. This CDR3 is CASSSGSGFAHQETQYF. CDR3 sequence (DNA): TGTGCCAGCAGCAGCGGATCGGGATTCGCCCACCAAGAGACCCAGTACTTC.

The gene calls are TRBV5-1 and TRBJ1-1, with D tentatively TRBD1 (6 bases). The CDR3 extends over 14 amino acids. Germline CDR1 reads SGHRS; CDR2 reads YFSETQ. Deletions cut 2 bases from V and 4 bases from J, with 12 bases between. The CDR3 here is CASSFGGLGTEAFF. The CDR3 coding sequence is TGCGCCAGCAGCTTTGGGGGCCTCGGCACTGAAGCTTTCTTT.

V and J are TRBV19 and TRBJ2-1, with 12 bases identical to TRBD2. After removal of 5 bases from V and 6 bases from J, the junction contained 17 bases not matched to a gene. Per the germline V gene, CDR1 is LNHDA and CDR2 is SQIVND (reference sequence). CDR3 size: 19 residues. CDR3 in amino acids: CASSLLAGGQNLVGNEQFF. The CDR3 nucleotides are TGTGCCAGTAGTTTGCTAGCGGGGGGGCAGAACCTGGTTGGCAATGAGCAGTTCTTC.

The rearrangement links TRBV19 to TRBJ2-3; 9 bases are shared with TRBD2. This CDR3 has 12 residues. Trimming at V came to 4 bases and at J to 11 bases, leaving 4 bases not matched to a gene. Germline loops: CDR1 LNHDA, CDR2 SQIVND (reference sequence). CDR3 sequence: CASSTSGDQQYF. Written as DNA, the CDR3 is TGTGCCAGTAGTACTAGCGGGGACCAGCAGTATTTT.

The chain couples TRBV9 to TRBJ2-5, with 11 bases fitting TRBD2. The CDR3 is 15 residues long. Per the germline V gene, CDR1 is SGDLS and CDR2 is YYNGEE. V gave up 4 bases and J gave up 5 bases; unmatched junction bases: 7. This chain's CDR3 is CASSTPTSGEETQYF. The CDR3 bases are TGTGCCAGCAGCACACCGACTAGCGGGGAGGAGACCCAGTACTTC.

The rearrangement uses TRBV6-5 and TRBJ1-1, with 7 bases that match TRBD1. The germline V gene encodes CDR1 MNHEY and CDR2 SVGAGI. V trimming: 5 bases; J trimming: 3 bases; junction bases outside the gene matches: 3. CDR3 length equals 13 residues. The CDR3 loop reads CASSATGDTEAFF. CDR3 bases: TGTGCCAGCAGTGCCACAGGGGACACTGAAGCTTTCTTT.

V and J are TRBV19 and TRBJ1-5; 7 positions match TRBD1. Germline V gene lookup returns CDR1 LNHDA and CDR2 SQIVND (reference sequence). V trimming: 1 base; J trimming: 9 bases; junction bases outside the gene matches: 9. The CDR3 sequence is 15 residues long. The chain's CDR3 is CASSIGDRGGMPQHF. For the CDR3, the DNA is TGTGCCAGTAGTATAGGGGACAGAGGGGGTATGCCCCAGCATTTT.

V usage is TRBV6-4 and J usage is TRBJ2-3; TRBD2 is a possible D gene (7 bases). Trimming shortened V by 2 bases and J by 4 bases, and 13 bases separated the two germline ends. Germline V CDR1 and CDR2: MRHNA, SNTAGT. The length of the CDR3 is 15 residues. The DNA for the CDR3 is TGTGCCAGCAGTGACGGCCGGGGGGCGGCAGATACGCAGTATTTT. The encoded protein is CASSDGRGAADTQYF.

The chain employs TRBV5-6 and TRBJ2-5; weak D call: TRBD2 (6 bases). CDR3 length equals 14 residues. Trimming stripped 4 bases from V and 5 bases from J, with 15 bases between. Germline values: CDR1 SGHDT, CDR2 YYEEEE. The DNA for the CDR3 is TGTGCCAGCAGCCGGGGAGGACCTGCGGAGACCCAGTACTTC. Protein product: CASSRGGPAETQYF.

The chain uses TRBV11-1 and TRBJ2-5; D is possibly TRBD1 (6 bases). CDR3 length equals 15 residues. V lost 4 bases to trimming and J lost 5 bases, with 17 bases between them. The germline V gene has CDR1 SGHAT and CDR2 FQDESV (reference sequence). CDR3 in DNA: TGTGCCAGCAGCTCATCAGGGTATAGGGGGGAGACCCAGTACTTC. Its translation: CASSSSGYRGETQYF. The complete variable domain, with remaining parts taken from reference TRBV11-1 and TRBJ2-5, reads EAEVAQSPRYKITEKSQAVAFWCDPISGHATLYWYRQILGQGPELLVQFQDESVVDDSQLPKDRFSAERLKGVDSTLKIQPAELGDSAMYLCASSSSGYRGETQYFGPGTRLLVL.

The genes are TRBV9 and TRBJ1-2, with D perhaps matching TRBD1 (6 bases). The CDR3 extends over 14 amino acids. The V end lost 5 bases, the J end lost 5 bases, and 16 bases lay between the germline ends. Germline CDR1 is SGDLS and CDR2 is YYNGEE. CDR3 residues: CASSDLGGQYGYTF. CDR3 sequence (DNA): TGTGCCAGCAGTGACCTGGGGGGGCAATATGGCTACACCTTC. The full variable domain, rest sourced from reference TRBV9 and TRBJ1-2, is DSGVTQTPKHLITATGQRVTLRCSPRSGDLSVYWYQQSLDQGLQFLIQYYNGEERAKGNILERFSAQQFPDLHSELNLSSLELGDSALYFCASSDLGGQYGYTFGSGTRLTVV.

The CDR3 DNA sequence: TGTGCCAGCAGTGTGACAGGGAAAGGGACTGAAGCTTTCTTT. Translating it yields CASSVTGKGTEAFF. The chain uses TRBV25-1 and TRBJ1-1, with 7 bases aligning to TRBD1. The germline CDR1 and CDR2 sequences are MGHDK and SYGVNS. The CDR3 totals 14 residues. The V segment lost 4 bases and the J segment 5 bases; nucleotides outside the gene matches: 7.

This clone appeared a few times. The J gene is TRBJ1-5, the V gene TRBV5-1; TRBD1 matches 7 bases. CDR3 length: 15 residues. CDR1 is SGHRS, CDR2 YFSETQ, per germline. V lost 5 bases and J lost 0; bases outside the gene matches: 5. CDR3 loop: CASRTGTDSNQPQHF. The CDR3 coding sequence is TGCGCCAGCAGGACCGGGACAGATAGCAATCAGCCCCAGCATTTT.

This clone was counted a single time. The CDR3 spells CASSLAGSRQAFF. The DNA of the CDR3 is TGTGCCAGCAGTTTGGCAGGTTCTCGGCAAGCTTTCTTT. This sequence joins TRBV27 and TRBJ1-1; D is undetermined. Germline CDR1 is MNHEY and CDR2 is SMNVEV (reference sequence). Trimming stripped 3 bases from V and 9 bases from J, with 14 bases between. This CDR3 comprises 13 residues.

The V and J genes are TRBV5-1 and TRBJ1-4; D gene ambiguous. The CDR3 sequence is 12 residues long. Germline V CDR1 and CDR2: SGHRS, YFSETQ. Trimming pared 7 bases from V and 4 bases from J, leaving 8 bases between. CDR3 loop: CASQANNEKLFF. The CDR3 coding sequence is TGCGCCAGCCAAGCTAATAATGAAAAACTGTTTTTT.

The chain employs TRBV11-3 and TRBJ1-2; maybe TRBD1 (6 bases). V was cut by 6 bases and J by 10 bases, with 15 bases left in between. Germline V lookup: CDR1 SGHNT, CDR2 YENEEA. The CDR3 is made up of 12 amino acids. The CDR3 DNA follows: TGTGCCAGCAGGCAACAGGGAAACGACTACACCTTC. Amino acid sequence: CASRQQGNDYTF.

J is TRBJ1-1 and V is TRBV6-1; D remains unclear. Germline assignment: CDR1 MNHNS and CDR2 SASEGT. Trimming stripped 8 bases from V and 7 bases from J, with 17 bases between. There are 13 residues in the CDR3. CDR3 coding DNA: TGTGCCAGCGGAGCCGAGTACGGAGGTGAAGCTTTCTTT. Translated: CASGAEYGGEAFF.